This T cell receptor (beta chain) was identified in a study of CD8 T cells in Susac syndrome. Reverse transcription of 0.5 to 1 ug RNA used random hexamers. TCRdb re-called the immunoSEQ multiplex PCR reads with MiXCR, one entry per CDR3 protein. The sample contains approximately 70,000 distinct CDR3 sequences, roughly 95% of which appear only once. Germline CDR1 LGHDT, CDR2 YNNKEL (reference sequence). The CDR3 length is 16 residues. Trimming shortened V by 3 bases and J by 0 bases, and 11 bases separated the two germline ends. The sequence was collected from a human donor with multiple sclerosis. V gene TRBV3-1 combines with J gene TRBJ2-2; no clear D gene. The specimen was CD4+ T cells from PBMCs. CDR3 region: CASSQRNPTNTGELFF. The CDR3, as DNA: TGTGCCAGCAGCCAGAGAAACCCCACGAACACCGGGGAGCTGTTTTTT. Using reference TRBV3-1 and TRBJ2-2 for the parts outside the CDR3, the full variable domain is DTAVSQTPKYLVTQMGNDKSIKCEQNLGHDTMYWYKQDSKKFLKIMFSYNNKELIINETVPNRFSPKSPDKAHLNLHINSLELGDSAVYFCASSQRNPTNTGELFFGEGSRLTVL.